Presented here are 26 T cell receptor beta chains from one specimen sequenced in a study of blood T cell repertoires in COVID-19. Generated by immunoSEQ multiplex PCR, the TCRdb table keeps only in-frame clones and is missing some. Of 150,000 to 200,000 clones detected, 80% to 90% appear once; the ten largest clones hold roughly 7.8%. The sample taken for sequencing was peripheral blood. These receptors were obtained from a man aged 60 to 69 with acute or convalescent COVID-19.

The chain is built from TRBV7-2 and TRBJ1-2; TRBD1 might be the D (5 bases). Germline CDR1 is SGHTA and CDR2 is FQGNSA. V lost 5 bases to trimming and J lost 4 bases, with 20 bases between them. CDR3 size: 16 residues. The CDR3 sequence is CASSSGRQGKGYGYTF. The CDR3 DNA follows: TGTGCCAGCAGCAGCGGGAGGCAGGGTAAAGGCTATGGCTACACCTTC.

This sequence joins TRBV15 and TRBJ2-2; TRBD2 is a possible D gene (6 bases). The V end lost 1 base, the J end lost 6 bases, and 9 bases lay between the germline ends. This CDR3 has 14 amino acids. CDR1 and CDR2 (germline): LNHNV, YYDKDF (reference sequence). The CDR3 DNA is TGTGCCACCAGCAGAGCTGGGGAGGCCGGGGAGCTGTTTTTT. Translated: CATSRAGEAGELFF.

The rearrangement joins TRBV19 to TRBJ1-2; tentatively, D is TRBD1 (5 bases). The CDR3 has 13 amino acids. Per the germline V gene, CDR1 is LNHDA and CDR2 is SQIVND (reference sequence). V dropped 4 bases and J dropped 6 bases, with 12 bases sitting between them. The CDR3 region has the DNA TGTGCCAGTAGTACCAGGGTTGGGAATGGCTACACCTTC. It codes for CASSTRVGNGYTF. Full variable domain (missing parts from reference TRBV19 and TRBJ1-2): DGGITQSPKYLFRKEGQNVTLSCEQNLNHDAMYWYRQDPGQGLRLIYYSQIVNDFQKGDIAEGYSVSREKKESFPLTVTSAQKNPTAFYLCASSTRVGNGYTFGSGTRLTVV.

The V gene is TRBV29-1, the J gene TRBJ1-1; D is uncertain. The V end lost 7 bases, the J end lost 6 bases, and 15 bases lay between the germline ends. The CDR3 is made up of 12 amino acids. Germline lookup yields CDR1 SQVTM and CDR2 ANQGSEA. In nucleotides, the CDR3 is TGCAGCGCCAATCGTGGGCAGTCTGAAGCTTTCTTT. Its protein product is CSANRGQSEAFF. The full variable domain, with the rest looked up from reference TRBV29-1 and TRBJ1-1, is SAVISQKPSRDICQRGTSLTIQCQVDSQVTMMFWYRQQPGQSLTLIATANQGSEATYESGFVIDKFPISRPNLTFSTLTVSNMSPEDSSIYLCSANRGQSEAFFGQGTRLTVV.

This chain's CDR3 is CASSLALVPGTSDWYF. CDR3 bases: TGCGCCAGCAGCTTGGCTTTGGTCCCCGGGACTAGCGATTGGTATTTT. The chain links TRBV5-1 to TRBJ2-3, with 10 bases lining up with TRBD2. CDR1 and CDR2 from the germline V gene are SGHRS and YFSETQ. The CDR3 length is 16 residues. V lost 0 bases and J lost 14; bases outside the gene matches: 15.

The chain carries TRBV7-9 and TRBJ2-1, with TRBD2 identical over 7 bases. The V and J ends lost 5 bases and 9 bases, in that order; junction bases with no gene match: 4. The CDR3 contains 12 residues. Looked up from germline, CDR1 is SEHNR and CDR2 is FQNEAQ (reference sequence). CDR3 sequence (DNA): TGTGCCAGCAGCCTGACTAGCAGTGAGCAGTTCTTC. Protein: CASSLTSSEQFF.

The V and J genes are TRBV5-1 and TRBJ2-1; a possible D gene is TRBD1 (5 bases). The CDR3 is 14 amino acids. Trimming removed 3 bases from V and 9 bases from J, with 16 bases in between. Germline V CDR1 and CDR2: SGHRS, YFSETQ. CDR3 sequence: CASSSGAGWFEQFF. CDR3 DNA: TGCGCCAGCAGCTCCGGTGCAGGGTGGTTTGAGCAGTTCTTC.

This clone was counted only a few times. V gene TRBV5-1 combines with J gene TRBJ1-2; tentatively, D is TRBD1 (6 bases). CDR1 and CDR2 (germline): SGHRS, YFSETQ. Trimming pared 4 bases from V and 4 bases from J, leaving 14 bases between. This CDR3 spans 14 amino acids. CDR3 loop: CASSMDSQGYGYTF. The CDR3 coding sequence is TGCGCCAGCAGCATGGACAGTCAGGGCTATGGCTACACCTTC.

J is TRBJ1-1 and V is TRBV2, with D unclear. Germline CDR1 reads SNHLY; CDR2 reads FYNNEI. V gave up 4 bases and J gave up 1 base, with 10 bases separating them. The CDR3 contains 14 residues. CDR3 sequence: CASSVGESNTEAFF. CDR3 bases: TGTGCCAGCAGTGTTGGGGAGTCGAACACTGAAGCTTTCTTT. The full variable domain, rest sourced from reference TRBV2 and TRBJ1-1, is EPEVTQTPSHQVTQMGQEVILRCVPISNHLYFYWYRQILGQKVEFLVSFYNNEISEKSEIFDDQFSVERPDGSNFTLKIRSTKLEDSAMYFCASSVGESNTEAFFGQGTRLTVV.

The chain has TRBV18 and TRBJ1-1, with a possible D match to TRBD1 (6 bases). This CDR3 is 15 amino acids long. The germline V and J ends were trimmed by 3 bases and 2 bases, with 13 bases remaining between them. The V gene's germline CDR1 is KGHSH and CDR2 LQKENI. The CDR3: CASSPGQGTNTEAFF. The CDR3 region has the DNA TGTGCCAGCTCACCGGGCCAAGGGACAAACACTGAAGCTTTCTTT.

The gene calls are TRBV11-2 and TRBJ2-5; perhaps TRBD2 as D (5 bases). The CDR3 sequence is 13 residues long. Germline V lookup: CDR1 SGHAT, CDR2 FQNNGV. Trimming left V 1 base short and J 10 bases short, with 13 bases between. In DNA form, the CDR3 reads TGTGCCAGCAGCTTAGCCACGTATAGCGACCAGTACTTC. It is translated as CASSLATYSDQYF.

The gene calls are TRBV30 and TRBJ1-5; 10 nucleotides align to TRBD1. With V trimmed by 2 bases and J by 2 bases, 6 bases remained unmatched. CDR3 length: 16 amino acids. CDR1 and CDR2 from the germline V gene are GTSNPN and SVGIG (reference sequence). This CDR3 is CAWSLTGGFGNQPQHF. DNA for the CDR3: TGTGCCTGGAGTTTGACAGGGGGCTTTGGCAATCAGCCCCAGCATTTT.

The gene calls are TRBV6-5 and TRBJ2-3; perhaps TRBD1 as D (5 bases). The V end lost 0 bases, the J end lost 2 bases, and 9 bases lay between the germline ends. Germline loops: CDR1 MNHEY, CDR2 SVGAGI. The CDR3 runs to 15 residues. The CDR3 DNA follows: TGTGCCAGCAGTTACTCGGAGACAGACACAGATACGCAGTATTTT. Translation gives CASSYSETDTDTQYF.

Worth noting for this clone: At one end, the junction sequence differs from germline, possibly due to a read error. The chain recombines TRBV28 with TRBJ2-7; TRBD1 is a possible D gene (6 bases). This CDR3 spans 12 amino acids. CDR1 MDHEN and CDR2 SYDVKM come from the germline V gene. The CDR3 sequence is CASRRGLGPGDF. Written as DNA, the CDR3 is TGTGCCAGCAGGAGGGGGTTGGGGCCCGGGGACTTC.

The rearrangement uses TRBV6-5 and TRBJ1-2; D perhaps matches TRBD1 (5 bases). The CDR3 is 15 amino acids. Trimming removed 4 bases from V and 5 bases from J, with 17 bases in between. Germline V gene data show CDR1 as MNHEY and CDR2 as SVGAGI. DNA of the CDR3: TGTGCCAGCAGTTCTTCAGGGTTGATCCGGTATGGCTACACCTTC. Residues: CASSSSGLIRYGYTF.

V is TRBV10-3 and J is TRBJ1-2; 9 bases fit TRBD1. J lost 1 base, V lost 8 bases, and 5 bases had no gene match. Germline V gene lookup returns CDR1 ENHRY and CDR2 SYGVKD. This CDR3 is built from 14 residues. The CDR3 protein is CAILGTGLNYGYTF. CDR3 bases: TGTGCCATCCTTGGGACAGGGCTTAACTATGGCTACACCTTC.

The chain has TRBV10-2 and TRBJ2-7; 7 positions agree with TRBD2. Germline loops: CDR1 WSHSY, CDR2 SAAADI. The CDR3 consists of 14 residues. Trimming removed 6 bases from V and 6 bases from J; junction bases left unmatched: 11. CDR3 DNA: TGCGCCAGCAGCTCACCCGGGACTATGGGCGAGCAGTACTTC. Residues: CASSSPGTMGEQYF.

The chain employs TRBV5-4 and TRBJ2-5, with 8 bases that match TRBD2. Germline CDR1 reads SGHNT; CDR2 reads YYREEE (reference sequence). This CDR3 region has 15 residues. Losses at the gene ends were 3 bases for V and 1 base for J; bases not matched to a gene: 5. Written as DNA, the CDR3 is TGTGCCAGCAGCTCCCCCGGGACTAGCCAAGAGACCCAGTACTTC. Translated, it gives CASSSPGTSQETQYF.

This clone was recorded only once. The rearrangement uses TRBV18 and TRBJ1-3, with 9 bases that match TRBD1. The V segment lost 6 bases and the J segment 4 bases; nucleotides outside the gene matches: 10. The CDR3 consists of 16 residues. From germline, CDR1 is KGHSH and CDR2 LQKENI. In DNA, the CDR3 is TGTGCCAGCTCGCAGACCGGGACAGGGTCCGGAAACACCATATATTTT. Residues: CASSQTGTGSGNTIYF.

The CDR3 protein is CASSQGRTSGGPQYF. The DNA for the CDR3 is TGTGCCAGCAGCCAAGGGCGGACCTCCGGGGGGCCCCAGTACTTC. This sequence joins TRBV14 and TRBJ2-5, with D possibly being TRBD2 (7 bases). The germline V and J ends were trimmed by 1 base and 9 bases, with 18 bases remaining between them. The CDR3 loop spans 15 amino acids. Germline V gene data show CDR1 as SGHDN and CDR2 as FVKESK. The full variable domain, completed using reference TRBV14 and TRBJ2-5, is EAGVTQFPSHSVIEKGQTVTLRCDPISGHDNLYWYRRVMGKEIKFLLHFVKESKQDESGMPNNRFLAERTGGTYSTLKVQPAELEDSGVYFCASSQGRTSGGPQYFGPGTRLLVL.

This clone was seen a handful of times. The chain couples TRBV21-1 to TRBJ1-5; TRBD1 reflects the table's D call only, with no check against the DNA. TRBV21-1 counts as a pseudogene. This CDR3 region has 16 residues. The CDR3 DNA is TGTGCCAGCAGCGCGTGGGGCAGCGTGAACAATCAGCCCCAGCATTTT. It encodes CASSAWGSVNNQPQHF.

This rearrangement joins TRBV25-1 to TRBJ2-2; 12 bases match TRBD1. V was pared by 5 bases and J by 3 bases, with 10 bases of the junction left unmatched. This CDR3 contains 18 residues. Per germline, CDR1 MGHDK and CDR2 SYGVNS. DNA of the CDR3: TGTGCCAGCAGTCCTGGGAGGGGGGACAGGGGGCACACCGGGGAGCTGTTTTTT. Protein: CASSPGRGDRGHTGELFF.

This chain links TRBV4-1 with TRBJ1-2, with a weak D call TRBD1 (6 bases). The CDR3 length is 14 residues. With 1 base removed from V and 7 bases from J, the gap between germline ends came to 13 bases. Germline-derived CDR1 and CDR2 are MGHRA and YSYEKL. CDR3 sequence: CASSQGGEGVGYTF. CDR3 coding DNA: TGCGCCAGCAGCCAAGGCGGGGAGGGGGTTGGCTACACCTTC.

The V and J genes are TRBV7-2 and TRBJ2-1; TRBD2 aligns across 10 bases. The CDR3 runs 15 residues. The germline CDR1 and CDR2 sequences are SGHTA and FQGNSA. Trimming took 5 bases from V and 5 from J; bases not matched to a gene: 6. The CDR3 spells CASSRGTSADNEQFF. CDR3 nucleotide sequence: TGTGCCAGCAGCCGTGGGACTAGCGCCGACAATGAGCAGTTCTTC.

The rearrangement uses TRBV4-2 and TRBJ1-6; 7 positions agree with TRBD1. The trim removed 0 bases at V and 2 bases at J, leaving 10 bases unmatched. The CDR3 spans 19 residues. Germline-derived CDR1 and CDR2 are LGHNA and YNFKEQ. The CDR3 here is CASSQDPVPGGAYNSPLHF. As DNA, the CDR3 is TGTGCCAGCAGCCAAGATCCAGTCCCAGGGGGAGCCTATAATTCACCCCTCCACTTT.

The V and J genes are TRBV30 and TRBJ1-1, with no clear D. Germline V CDR1 and CDR2: GTSNPN, SVGIG (reference sequence). V lost 5 bases and J 1 base, leaving 11 bases between the germline ends. CDR3 size: 13 residues. CDR3 residues: CAWDPRGNTEAFF. For the CDR3, the DNA is TGTGCCTGGGATCCCCGGGGGAACACTGAAGCTTTCTTT.